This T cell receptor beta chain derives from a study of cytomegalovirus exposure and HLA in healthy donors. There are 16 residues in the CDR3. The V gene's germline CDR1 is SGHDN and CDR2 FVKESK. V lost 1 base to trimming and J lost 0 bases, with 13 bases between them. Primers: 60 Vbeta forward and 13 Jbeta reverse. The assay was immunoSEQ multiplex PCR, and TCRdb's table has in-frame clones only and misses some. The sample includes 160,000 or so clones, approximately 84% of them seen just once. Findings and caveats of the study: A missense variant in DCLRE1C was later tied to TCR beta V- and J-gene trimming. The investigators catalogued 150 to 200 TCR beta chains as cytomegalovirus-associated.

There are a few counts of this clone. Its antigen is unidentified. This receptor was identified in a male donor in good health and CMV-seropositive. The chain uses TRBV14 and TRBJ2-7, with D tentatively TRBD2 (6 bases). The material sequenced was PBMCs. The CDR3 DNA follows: TGTGCCAGCAGCCAAGGGCGGACGGGGGTCTCCTACGAGCAGTACTTC. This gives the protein CASSQGRTGVSYEQYF.